This T cell receptor (beta chain) was sequenced for a study of OX40 agonist ivuxolimab in advanced cancers. Study details: Intravenous ivuxolimab was administered to patients every 2 weeks at 0.01 to 10 mg/kg. Checkpoint inhibitors had been given previously to under 50% of patients.

The method was immunoSEQ multiplex PCR; TCRdb's version includes in-frame clones alone and lacks a portion of them. The table lists approximately 7,200 clones, around 70% of them singletons. Whole-study findings and limits: Low levels of normalized T-cell clonal expansion also appeared in some nonresponders. Clonal expansion by week 6 occurred in CD4+ and CD8+ blood T cells (at 0.1 to 3.0 mg/kg).

The CDR3 sequence is 18 residues long. CDR1 is SGHDT and CDR2 is YYEEEE in the germline V gene. Trimming cost V 0 bases and J 6 bases; bases outside gene matches: 11. This clone appeared a single time. The antigen is unknown. The sample in question was CD4+ or CD8+ T cells sorted from blood, obtained in a trial of the OX40 agonist ivuxolimab. The TCR comes from an adult with an advanced solid tumor such as melanoma, head and neck, liver or kidney cancer. This chain joins TRBV5-6 and TRBJ2-1, with TRBD2 matching over 11 bases. CDR3 amino acids: CASSLAGLRLAGINEQFF. The CDR3 DNA is TGTGCCAGCAGCTTGGCCGGATTACGACTAGCGGGAATCAATGAGCAGTTCTTC. The full variable domain, its missing parts supplied by reference TRBV5-6 and TRBJ2-1, is DAGVTQSPTHLIKTRGQQVTLRCSPKSGHDTVSWYQQALGQGPQFIFQYYEEEERQRGNFPDRFSGHQFPNYSSELNVNALLLGDSALYLCASSLAGLRLAGINEQFFGPGTRLTVL.